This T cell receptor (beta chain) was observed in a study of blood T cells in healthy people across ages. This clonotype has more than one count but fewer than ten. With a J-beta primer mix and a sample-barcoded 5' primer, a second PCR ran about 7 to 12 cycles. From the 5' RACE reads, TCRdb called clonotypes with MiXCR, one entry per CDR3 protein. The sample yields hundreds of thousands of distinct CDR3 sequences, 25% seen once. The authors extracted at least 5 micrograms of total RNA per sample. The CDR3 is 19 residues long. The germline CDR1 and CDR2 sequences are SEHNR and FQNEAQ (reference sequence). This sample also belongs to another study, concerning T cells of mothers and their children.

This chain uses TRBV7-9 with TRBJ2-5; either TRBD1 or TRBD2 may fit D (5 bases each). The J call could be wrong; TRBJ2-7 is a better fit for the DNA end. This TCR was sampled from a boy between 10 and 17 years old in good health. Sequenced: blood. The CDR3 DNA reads TGTGCCAGCAGTCCCCACCGGGACGGGGCTATCTTTCTTACCTACGAGCAGTACTTC. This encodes CASSPHRDGAIFLTYEQYF.